This paragraph covers one T cell receptor beta chain sequence. The sample comes from a study of shared clonotypes between healthy human individuals. Trimming shortened V by 3 bases and J by 6 bases, and 18 bases separated the two germline ends. Germline CDR1 LNHDA, CDR2 SQIVND (reference sequence). The CDR3 spans 16 residues. The method was immunoSEQ multiplex PCR; TCRdb's version includes in-frame clones alone and lacks a portion of them. The sample has about 510,000 clones, 79% seen once; the top ten hold 13%. The TCR sequence derives from a middle-aged woman in good health. Some clones in this sample may be carry-over from other donors' samples. Material for sequencing was PBMCs. The chain couples TRBV19 to TRBJ2-4, with a tentative D call TRBD1 (5 bases). As DNA, the CDR3 is TGTGCCAGTAGTATGCGCGTAGGGGCGTCGGGAAACATTCAGTACTTC. This codes for CASSMRVGASGNIQYF.